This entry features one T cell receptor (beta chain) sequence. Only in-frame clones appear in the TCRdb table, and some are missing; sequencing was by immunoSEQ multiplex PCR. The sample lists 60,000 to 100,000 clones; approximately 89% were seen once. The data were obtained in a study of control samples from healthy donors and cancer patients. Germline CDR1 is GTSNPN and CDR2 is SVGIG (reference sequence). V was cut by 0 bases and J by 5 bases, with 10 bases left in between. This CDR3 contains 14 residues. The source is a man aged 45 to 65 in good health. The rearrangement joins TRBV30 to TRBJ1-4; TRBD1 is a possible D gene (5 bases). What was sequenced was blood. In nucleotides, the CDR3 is TGTGCCTGGAGTGTACTGGGGGGGAATGAAAAACTGTTTTTT. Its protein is CAWSVLGGNEKLFF.